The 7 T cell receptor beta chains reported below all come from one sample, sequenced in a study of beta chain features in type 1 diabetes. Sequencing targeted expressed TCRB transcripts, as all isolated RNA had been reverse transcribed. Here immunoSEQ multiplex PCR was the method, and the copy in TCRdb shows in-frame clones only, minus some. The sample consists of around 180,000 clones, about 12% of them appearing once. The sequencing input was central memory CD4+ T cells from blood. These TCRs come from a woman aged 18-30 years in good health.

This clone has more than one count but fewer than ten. The CDR3 loop reads CASRGGEGIGTGELFF. CDR3 DNA: TGTGCCAGCAGGGGGGGGGAGGGGATTGGGACCGGGGAGCTGTTTTTT. The rearrangement uses TRBV28 and TRBJ2-2; TRBD2 matches 7 bases. After removal of 6 bases from V and 5 bases from J, the junction contained 12 bases not matched to a gene. The CDR3 is made up of 16 amino acids. The germline CDR1 and CDR2 sequences are MDHEN and SYDVKM.

CDR3 sequence (DNA): TGTGCCAGTAGGGCCCTAGCGGGAGGGAACACCGGGGAGCTGTTTTTT. It encodes CASRALAGGNTGELFF. This chain links TRBV19 with TRBJ2-2; 11 bases fit TRBD2. The CDR3 loop spans 16 amino acids. Germline-derived CDR1 and CDR2 are LNHDA and SQIVND (reference sequence). Trimming at V came to 6 bases and at J to 1 base, leaving 4 bases not matched to a gene.

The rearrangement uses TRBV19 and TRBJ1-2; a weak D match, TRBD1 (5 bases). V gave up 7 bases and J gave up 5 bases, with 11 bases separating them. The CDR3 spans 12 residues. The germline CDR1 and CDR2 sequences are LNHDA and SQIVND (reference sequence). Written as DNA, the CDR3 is TGTGCCAGTACAACAGGAAAATATGGCTACACCTTC. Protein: CASTTGKYGYTF. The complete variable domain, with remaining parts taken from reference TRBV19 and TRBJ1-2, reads DGGITQSPKYLFRKEGQNVTLSCEQNLNHDAMYWYRQDPGQGLRLIYYSQIVNDFQKGDIAEGYSVSREKKESFPLTVTSAQKNPTAFYLCASTTGKYGYTFGSGTRLTVV.

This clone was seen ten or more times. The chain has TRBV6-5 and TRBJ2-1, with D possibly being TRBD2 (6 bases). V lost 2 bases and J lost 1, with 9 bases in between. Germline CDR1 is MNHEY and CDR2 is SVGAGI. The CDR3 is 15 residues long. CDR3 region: CASSYGGISYNEQFF. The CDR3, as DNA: TGTGCCAGCAGTTACGGGGGGATATCCTACAATGAGCAGTTCTTC.

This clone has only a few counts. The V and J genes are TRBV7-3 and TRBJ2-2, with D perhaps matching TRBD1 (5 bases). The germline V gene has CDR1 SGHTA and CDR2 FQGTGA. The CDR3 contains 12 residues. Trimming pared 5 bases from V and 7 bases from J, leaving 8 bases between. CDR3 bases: TGTGCCAGCAGCCCCCAGGGCGGGGAGCTGTTTTTT. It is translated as CASSPQGGELFF. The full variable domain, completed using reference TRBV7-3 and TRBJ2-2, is GAGVSQTPSNKVTEKGKYVELRCDPISGHTALYWYRQSLGQGPEFLIYFQGTGAADDSGLPNDRFFAVRPEGSVSTLKIQRTERGDSAVYLCASSPQGGELFFGEGSRLTVL.

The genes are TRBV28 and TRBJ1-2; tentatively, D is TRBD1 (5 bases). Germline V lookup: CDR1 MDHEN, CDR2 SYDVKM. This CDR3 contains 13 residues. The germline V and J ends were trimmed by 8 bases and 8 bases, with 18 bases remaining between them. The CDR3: CASDTGAERGYTF. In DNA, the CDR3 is TGTGCCAGCGACACTGGGGCGGAGAGGGGCTACACCTTC.

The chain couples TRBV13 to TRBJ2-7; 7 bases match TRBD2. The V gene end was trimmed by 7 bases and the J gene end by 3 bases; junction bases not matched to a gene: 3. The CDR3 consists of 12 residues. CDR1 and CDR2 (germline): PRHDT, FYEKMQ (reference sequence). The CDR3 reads CASTSGNYEQYF. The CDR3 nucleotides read TGTGCCAGCACGAGCGGGAACTACGAGCAGTACTTC.